This T cell receptor (beta chain) was identified during a study of blood T cell repertoires in COVID-19. This clone is a singleton in its sample. The method was immunoSEQ multiplex PCR; TCRdb's version includes in-frame clones alone and lacks a portion of them. The repertoire holds about 50,000 clones, with more than 85% as singletons. The CDR3 covers 16 residues. Germline V CDR1 and CDR2: SGHAT, FQDESV (reference sequence). V dropped 1 base and J dropped 5; count of bases not matched to a gene: 1. The clonotype was recovered from a woman aged 80 or over with acute or convalescent COVID-19. Sequenced: peripheral blood. The rearrangement links TRBV11-1 to TRBJ2-2; 13 bases align to TRBD2. In DNA, the CDR3 is TGTGCCAGCAGCTTAGGGACTAGCGGGAGTACCGGGGAGCTGTTTTTT. Translating it yields CASSLGTSGSTGELFF.